These T cell receptor beta chains were read from a single sample in a study of T cell responses to AZD1222 COVID-19 vaccine. Libraries were prepared by immunoSEQ multiplex PCR; TCRdb keeps only in-frame clonotypes and omits some of them. The table has about 110,000 clones, approximately 88% seen once; the top ten hold around 2.3%. The sequencing used peripheral blood, collected on day 0 of AZD1222 vaccination. These TCRs come from an adult in good health. CDR3s include the opening cysteine and the closing phenylalanine or tryptophan. A D gene is named only where the DNA matches it firmly. Clone size is given for some rows only: seen once, a few or many times, or a class if the clone is expanded.

abundance: .; j_gene: TRBJ2-7; v_gene: TRBV18; d_gene: .; CDR3nt: TGTGCCAGCTCACCCTTCCGCGAGACTAGGTACGAGCAGTACTTC; CDR3aa: CASSPFRETRYEQYF
abundance: .; j_gene: TRBJ1-4; v_gene: TRBV6-4; d_gene: .; CDR3nt: TGTGCCAGCATCGCGGGGACTACGAAAAAACTGTTTTTT; CDR3aa: CASIAGTTKKLFF
abundance: .; j_gene: TRBJ1-5; v_gene: TRBV2; d_gene: .; CDR3nt: TGTGCCAGCAGCGTGGAAAGGGGCAATCAGCCCCAGCATTTT; CDR3aa: CASSVERGNQPQHF
abundance: .; j_gene: TRBJ2-7; v_gene: TRBV5-4; d_gene: .; CDR3nt: TGTGCCAGCAGCTTTACGGGGGGCGGCTACGAGCAGTACTTC; CDR3aa: CASSFTGGGYEQYF
abundance: .; j_gene: TRBJ1-4; v_gene: TRBV7-2; d_gene: .; CDR3nt: TGTGCCAGCAACACACACGGTCTGGGCGAAAAACTGTTTTTT; CDR3aa: CASNTHGLGEKLFF
abundance: once; j_gene: TRBJ2-2; v_gene: TRBV4-3; d_gene: TRBD1; CDR3nt: TGCGCCAGCAGCCAAGTTATTATTCGGGGTCAGGGGGCCGGGGAGCTGTTTTTT; CDR3aa: CASSQVIIRGQGAGELFF
abundance: .; j_gene: TRBJ2-1; v_gene: TRBV2; d_gene: .; CDR3nt: TGTGCCAGCAGGGGGTTTCCGTCGTCCTACAATGAGCAGTTCTTC; CDR3aa: CASRGFPSSYNEQFF
abundance: .; j_gene: TRBJ1-1; v_gene: TRBV7-8; d_gene: TRBD1; CDR3nt: TGTGCCAGCAGCTTCGGGACAGGTTTCAGTACTGAAGCTTTCTTT; CDR3aa: CASSFGTGFSTEAFF
abundance: .; j_gene: TRBJ2-3; v_gene: TRBV29-1; d_gene: .; CDR3nt: TGCAGCGTTGAGGGCGGGAAAGACGCGGATACGCAGTATTTT; CDR3aa: CSVEGGKDADTQYF
abundance: .; j_gene: TRBJ2-1; v_gene: TRBV7-9; d_gene: TRBD2; CDR3nt: TGTGCCAGCAGCCGTATGCCCCTAGCGGGAGTCGTGGCAAATGAGCAGTTCTTC; CDR3aa: CASSRMPLAGVVANEQFF
abundance: once; j_gene: TRBJ1-5; v_gene: TRBV6-1; d_gene: .; CDR3nt: TGTGCCAGCAGTGAAGCGGGCCCCAGGTGGGATCAGCCCCAGCATTTT; CDR3aa: CASSEAGPRWDQPQHF
abundance: once; j_gene: TRBJ2-1; v_gene: TRBV4-2; d_gene: .; CDR3nt: TGTGCCAGCAGCCTTATTAGTCGAGCGTCCTACAATGAGCAGTTCTTC; CDR3aa: CASSLISRASYNEQFF
abundance: .; j_gene: TRBJ2-7; v_gene: TRBV3-1/TRBV3-2; d_gene: TRBD2; CDR3nt: TGTGCCAGCAGCTTTCTAGCGGGGGGCTACGAGCAGTACTTC; CDR3aa: CASSFLAGGYEQYF
abundance: .; j_gene: TRBJ2-7; v_gene: TRBV11-2; d_gene: .; CDR3nt: TGTGCCAGCAGCGCGCAGGGGGGGGGCGCGTACGAGCAGTACTTC; CDR3aa: CASSAQGGGAYEQYF
abundance: .; j_gene: TRBJ2-2; v_gene: TRBV2; d_gene: .; CDR3nt: TGCTGGCCAGGGCGGAACACCGGGGAGCTGTTTTTT; CDR3aa: CWPGRNTGELFF
abundance: once; j_gene: TRBJ2-7; v_gene: TRBV14; d_gene: .; CDR3nt: TGTGCCAGCAGCCTCGACAGGTGGAACTCCTACGAGCAGTACTTC; CDR3aa: CASSLDRWNSYEQYF
abundance: .; j_gene: TRBJ2-1; v_gene: TRBV5-1; d_gene: .; CDR3nt: TGCGCCAGCAGCTTTAACGGGGGCGGGAGTGGGAATGAGCAGTTCTTC; CDR3aa: CASSFNGGGSGNEQFF
abundance: once; j_gene: TRBJ1-1; v_gene: TRBV28; d_gene: .; CDR3nt: TGTGCCAGCAGTCCCCTGAAGACAGGGAACACTGAAGCTTTCTTT; CDR3aa: CASSPLKTGNTEAFF
abundance: .; j_gene: TRBJ2-7; v_gene: TRBV27; d_gene: TRBD2; CDR3nt: TGTGCCAGCTGTTTGCTCGGCGGGGGGCGGGACGAGCAGTACTTC; CDR3aa: CASCLLGGGRDEQYF
abundance: .; j_gene: TRBJ2-1; v_gene: TRBV11-2; d_gene: .; CDR3nt: TGTGCCAGCAGCTTAGCGGGGGCCTTAAATGAGCAGTTCTTC; CDR3aa: CASSLAGALNEQFF
abundance: few; j_gene: TRBJ2-7; v_gene: TRBV3-1/TRBV3-2; d_gene: TRBD1; CDR3nt: TGTGCCAGCAGCCATCAGACAGGGGCTTACGAGCAGTACTTC; CDR3aa: CASSHQTGAYEQYF
abundance: .; j_gene: TRBJ2-1; v_gene: TRBV28; d_gene: TRBD2; CDR3nt: TGTGCCAGCAGTCAACTAGCGGTCTCCTACAATGAGCAGTTCTTC; CDR3aa: CASSQLAVSYNEQFF
abundance: .; j_gene: TRBJ2-1; v_gene: TRBV5-1; d_gene: .; CDR3nt: TGCGCCAGCAGCTTGGCGAGGCTGGGGACCCCCGCAACCAATGAGCAGTTCTTC; CDR3aa: CASSLARLGTPATNEQFF
abundance: .; j_gene: TRBJ1-1; v_gene: TRBV7-9; d_gene: .; CDR3nt: TGCACAGATGACATGAACACTGAAGCTTTCTTT; CDR3aa: CTDDMNTEAFF
abundance: .; j_gene: TRBJ2-6; v_gene: TRBV23-1; d_gene: TRBD1; CDR3nt: TGCGCCAGCAGTCAATCTGGGGACAGGGAGTCTGGGGCCAACGTCCTGACTTTC; CDR3aa: CASSQSGDRESGANVLTF
abundance: .; j_gene: TRBJ1-2; v_gene: TRBV28; d_gene: TRBD1; CDR3nt: TGTGCCAGCAGTCCCAGAAAGGGGGCGGTCGATGGCTACACCTTC; CDR3aa: CASSPRKGAVDGYTF
abundance: .; j_gene: TRBJ2-5; v_gene: TRBV2; d_gene: TRBD1; CDR3nt: TGTGCCAGCAGTCAGACCGGGACAGGGGATGCGGGGTACTTC; CDR3aa: CASSQTGTGDAGYF
abundance: .; j_gene: TRBJ1-5; v_gene: TRBV12-3/TRBV12-4; d_gene: .; CDR3nt: TGTGCCAGCAGTGGCAGCAATCAGCCCCAGCATTTT; CDR3aa: CASSGSNQPQHF
abundance: .; j_gene: TRBJ2-1; v_gene: TRBV19; d_gene: .; CDR3nt: TGTGCCAGTAGTAGGAGGGGCTCCTACAATGAGCAGTTCTTC; CDR3aa: CASSRRGSYNEQFF
abundance: .; j_gene: TRBJ2-7; v_gene: TRBV10-2; d_gene: .; CDR3nt: TGCGCCAGCAACGTCTTGGGGGCTGGGTACGAGCAGTACTTC; CDR3aa: CASNVLGAGYEQYF
abundance: .; j_gene: TRBJ1-4; v_gene: TRBV5-4; d_gene: TRBD1; CDR3nt: TGTGCCAGCAGCTGGTCCCGGGACAGGGCCGGGAGTGAAAAACTGTTTTTT; CDR3aa: CASSWSRDRAGSEKLFF
abundance: .; j_gene: TRBJ2-1; v_gene: TRBV18; d_gene: .; CDR3nt: TGTGCCAGCTCACCGGAGGTGAGCCCCTACAATGAGCAGTTCTTC; CDR3aa: CASSPEVSPYNEQFF
abundance: .; j_gene: TRBJ2-7; v_gene: TRBV27; d_gene: .; CDR3nt: TGTGCCAGCAGTTCCAGGACCGGTTACGAGCAGTACTTC; CDR3aa: CASSSRTGYEQYF
abundance: few; j_gene: TRBJ2-1; v_gene: TRBV28; d_gene: .; CDR3nt: TGTGCCAGCAGTTTAGCGGGGTATAACAATGAGCAGTTCTTC; CDR3aa: CASSLAGYNNEQFF
abundance: .; j_gene: TRBJ1-5; v_gene: TRBV5-5; d_gene: .; CDR3nt: TGTGCCAGCAGCTTGTATGGGGTTTGGGGTCAGCCCCAGCATTTT; CDR3aa: CASSLYGVWGQPQHF
abundance: .; j_gene: TRBJ2-7; v_gene: TRBV27; d_gene: .; CDR3nt: TGTGCCAGCAGTTCCGGGGCGGCACCCTACGAGCAGTACTTC; CDR3aa: CASSSGAAPYEQYF
abundance: .; j_gene: TRBJ2-5; v_gene: TRBV5-6; d_gene: .; CDR3nt: TGTGCCAGCAGCCCCATCCAGTTAGAGACCCAGTACTTC; CDR3aa: CASSPIQLETQYF
abundance: .; j_gene: TRBJ2-7; v_gene: TRBV19; d_gene: TRBD2; CDR3nt: TGTGCCAGTAGTGCGGCTAGCGGGAGCTACGAGCAGTACTTC; CDR3aa: CASSAASGSYEQYF
abundance: .; j_gene: TRBJ1-4; v_gene: TRBV7-9; d_gene: .; CDR3nt: TGTGCCAGCAGCTTAGGGCAGACAACTAATGAAAAACTGTTTTTT; CDR3aa: CASSLGQTTNEKLFF
abundance: .; j_gene: TRBJ1-5; v_gene: TRBV6-2/TRBV6-3; d_gene: TRBD1; CDR3nt: TGTGCCAGCAGTTACAGGGGGACAGGGGGCAATCAGCCCCAGCATTTT; CDR3aa: CASSYRGTGGNQPQHF